This is a list of T cell receptor beta chains from one sample in a study of CD8 T cells in ankylosing spondylitis. One entry per CDR3 protein results from TCRdb running MiXCR on the 5' RACE reads. This table holds 220,000 or so distinct CDR3 sequences, 8% to 11% found once. The specimen sequenced was blood, either unsorted or a sorted T cell fraction (not recorded which). Source of these receptors: a male donor with ankylosing spondylitis or in good health (not recorded which). The CDR3 runs from the conserved cysteine through the conserved F or W. Fields, in order: V gene, J gene, CDR3 length, clone size, D gene, CDR3 protein, CDR3 DNA. The D gene is left open where the match is weak. Some rows mark clone size as missing; the rest say once, few, many or name a class of expanded clone.

>TRBV20-1|TRBJ1-1|16|many|NA
CSAALSRGVTTTEAFF
TGCAGTGCTGCCCTTTCCCGGGGGGTGACGACCACTGAAGCTTTCTTT
>TRBV5-6|TRBJ1-2|17|many|TRBD1
CASSVLTKGARRDGYTF
TGTGCCAGCAGCGTTCTCACCAAGGGGGCAAGGAGGGATGGCTACACCTTC
>TRBV29-1|TRBJ1-3|12|few|NA
CSADTSGNTIYF
TGCAGCGCCGACACCTCTGGAAACACCATATATTTT
>TRBV6-1|TRBJ2-2|15|NA|TRBD1
CASSRDRGSSGELFF
TGTGCCAGCAGCCGGGACAGGGGATCGTCCGGGGAGCTGTTTTTT
>TRBV20-1|TRBJ2-2|15|many|TRBD1
CSARAQRGPTGELFF
TGCAGTGCTAGAGCTCAAAGGGGGCCGACCGGGGAGCTGTTTTTT
>TRBV20-1|TRBJ2-7|13|many|TRBD2
CSTRLAGSYEQYF
TGCAGTACGCGACTAGCGGGGTCCTACGAGCAGTACTTC
>TRBV7-3|TRBJ1-2|15|many|TRBD1
CASSLGQGSLYGYTF
TGTGCCAGCAGTTTAGGACAGGGATCCCTCTATGGCTACACCTTC
>TRBV10-3|TRBJ2-3|15|many|NA
CAITLGVGSTDTQYF
TGTGCCATCACCCTGGGGGTCGGTAGCACAGATACGCAGTATTTT
>TRBV12-3/TRBV12-4|TRBJ1-2|14|once|TRBD1
CASSRDSQSPGYTF
TGTGCCAGCAGTCGGGACAGCCAAAGTCCGGGCTACACCTTC
>TRBV12-3/TRBV12-4|TRBJ1-5|14|many|TRBD1
CASSGTGSNQPQHF
TGTGCCAGCAGCGGGACAGGGAGCAATCAGCCCCAGCATTTT
>TRBV20-1|TRBJ2-2|17|few|TRBD2
CCARPPSGGPNTGELFF
TGCTGTGCTAGGCCCCCTAGCGGGGGGCCTAACACCGGGGAGCTGTTTTTT
>TRBV24-1|TRBJ2-7|15|many|TRBD1
CATSDSDRGAYEQYF
TGTGCCACCAGTGATTCCGACAGGGGGGCCTACGAGCAGTACTTC
>TRBV7-8|TRBJ2-7|19|NA|TRBD1
CASSLAPYPGQGVTYEQYF
TGTGCCAGCAGCTTAGCACCATACCCGGGACAGGGTGTGACCTACGAGCAGTACTTC
>TRBV7-8|TRBJ2-3|15|NA|NA
CASSLEPGRADTQYF
TGTGCCAGCAGCTTAGAGCCAGGGAGAGCAGATACGCAGTATTTT
>TRBV30|TRBJ2-3|17|NA|TRBD1
CAWSVLGDRGRSDTQYF
TGTGCCTGGAGTGTACTGGGAGACAGGGGGAGATCAGATACGCAGTATTTT
>TRBV7-9|TRBJ1-4|13|many|TRBD1
CASSPRQGEKLFF
TGTGCCAGCAGCCCTCGACAGGGCGAAAAACTGTTTTTT
>TRBV7-9|TRBJ2-5|17|once|NA
CASILGEEPGVQETQSF
TGTGCCAGCATCCTAGGGGAGGAGCCTGGGGTCCAAGAGACCCAGTCCTTC
>TRBV12-3/TRBV12-4|TRBJ2-3|15|many|NA
CASSFGGAGTDTQYF
TGTGCCAGCAGTTTTGGTGGGGCCGGCACAGATACGCAGTATTTT
>TRBV7-3|TRBJ1-4|18|many|NA
CASSSQGAAARINEKLFF
TGTGCCAGCAGCTCCCAAGGGGCAGCCGCTAGAATTAATGAAAAACTGTTTTTT
>TRBV2|TRBJ1-4|18|NA|TRBD1
CASSGVPDRGSLREKLFF
TGTGCCAGCAGTGGGGTTCCGGACAGGGGGAGTTTGAGGGAAAAACTGTTTTTT
>TRBV6-6|TRBJ2-1|13|NA|TRBD2
CASTASGANEQFF
TGTGCCAGCACGGCTAGCGGGGCCAATGAGCAGTTCTTC
>TRBV28|TRBJ1-3|12|many|TRBD1
CATQGAGNTIYF
TGTGCCACCCAGGGGGCCGGAAACACCATATATTTT
>TRBV3-1|TRBJ2-1|16|few|NA
CASSQELVILGNEQFF
TGTGCCAGCAGCCAAGAATTGGTGATCCTAGGGAATGAGCAGTTCTTC
>TRBV29-1|TRBJ2-5|13|many|TRBD1
CSGRDRVLETQYF
TGCAGCGGCCGGGACAGGGTACTGGAGACCCAGTACTTC
>TRBV12-3/TRBV12-4|TRBJ1-2|14|many|NA
CASSFGGINYGYTF
TGTGCCAGCAGTTTCGGGGGGATCAACTATGGCTACACCTTC
>TRBV7-6|TRBJ2-3|15|many|TRBD1
CASSRLQGGVDTQYF
TGTGCCAGCAGCCGTCTACAGGGGGGAGTAGATACGCAGTATTTT
>TRBV5-1|TRBJ2-7|15|NA|NA
CASSRDPMSSYEQYF
TGCGCCAGCAGTCGGGACCCTATGTCCTCCTACGAGCAGTACTTC
>TRBV5-8|TRBJ1-5|15|many|NA
CASSLEFGGGQPQHF
TGTGCCAGCAGCTTGGAATTCGGCGGGGGTCAGCCCCAGCATTTT
>TRBV28|TRBJ2-1|15|few|TRBD1
CASTLDRSSYNEQFF
TGTGCCAGCACCTTGGACAGGAGCTCCTACAATGAGCAGTTCTTC
>TRBV29-1|TRBJ2-3|14|many|TRBD2
CSHNQRGSTDTQYF
TGCAGCCACAATCAGCGGGGGAGCACAGATACGCAGTATTTT